The 25 T cell receptor beta chains listed next were all sequenced from one sample in a study of OX40 agonist ivuxolimab in advanced cancers. TCRdb's copy holds only in-frame clones and misses some; the assay was immunoSEQ multiplex PCR. The sample has roughly 70,000 clones, approximately 85% seen once; the top ten hold over 0.4%. The input for sequencing was CD4+ or CD8+ T cells sorted from blood, taken in a trial of the OX40 agonist ivuxolimab. These receptors were obtained from an adult with an advanced solid tumor such as melanoma, head and neck, liver or kidney cancer.

The chain links TRBV5-4 to TRBJ2-2; 9 nucleotides align to TRBD1. The ends lost 4 bases at V and 7 bases at J; junction bases unmatched: 8. CDR1 SGHNT and CDR2 YYREEE come from the germline V gene (reference sequence). This CDR3 region has 15 residues. The CDR3 DNA is TGTGCCAGCAGCCTTGGACAGGGGAGCCTCGGGGAGCTGTTTTTT. It is translated as CASSLGQGSLGELFF.

The chain carries TRBV4-2 and TRBJ1-1; 7 bases are a match to TRBD1. The CDR3 spans 15 residues. Germline V gives CDR1 LGHNA, CDR2 YNFKEQ. The ends lost 3 bases at V and 5 bases at J; junction bases unmatched: 9. CDR3 in DNA: TGTGCCAGCAGCCAGAGCCCCAGGGGGGGGACTGAAGCTTTCTTT. Translation gives CASSQSPRGGTEAFF.

This chain connects TRBV5-1 to TRBJ1-1; D remains unclear. The CDR3 consists of 14 residues. In germline, CDR1 is SGHRS, CDR2 YFSETQ. Trimming shortened V by 0 bases and J by 3 bases, and 9 bases separated the two germline ends. The CDR3 loop reads CASSLEGSDTEAFF. The CDR3 DNA is TGCGCCAGCAGCTTGGAGGGATCGGACACTGAAGCTTTCTTT.

This chain joins TRBV7-6 and TRBJ1-4; D uncertain. Germline V CDR1 and CDR2: SGHVS, FNYEAQ. The V and J ends lost 3 bases and 8 bases respectively, with 4 bases between them. There are 11 residues in the CDR3. As DNA, the CDR3 is TGTGCCAGCAGCTTTAGAGAAAAACTGTTTTTT. It encodes CASSFREKLFF.

The chain links TRBV9 to TRBJ2-2; D remains unclear. There are 14 residues in the CDR3. The V gene lost 0 bases and the J gene lost 4 bases, with 7 bases spanning the gap. Germline values: CDR1 SGDLS, CDR2 YYNGEE. CDR3 loop: CASSVGVLTGELFF. The DNA of the CDR3 is TGTGCCAGCAGCGTAGGGGTGCTCACCGGGGAGCTGTTTTTT.

The chain is built from TRBV2 and TRBJ1-2, with D unclear. The CDR3 has 13 amino acids. CDR1 is SNHLY and CDR2 is FYNNEI in the germline V gene. The ends were cut back, 7 bases at V and 4 bases at J, with 13 bases in the middle. The CDR3 DNA reads TGTGCCAGCAATGACCTTCTATCCTATGGCTACACCTTC. Its protein is CASNDLLSYGYTF.

This clone was seen only once. This sequence joins TRBV5-4 and TRBJ2-2; perhaps D is TRBD1 or TRBD2 (6 bases each). V was pared by 9 bases and J by 2 bases, with 11 bases between. This CDR3 region has 13 residues. Germline V CDR1 and CDR2: SGHNT, YYREEE (reference sequence). The CDR3 here is CATGARNTGELFF. In DNA form, the CDR3 reads TGTGCCACGGGGGCTAGAAACACCGGGGAGCTGTTTTTT.

The chain is built from TRBV5-4 and TRBJ2-1; 7 positions agree with TRBD1. The CDR3 covers 15 residues. Trimming took 3 bases from V and 5 from J; bases not matched to a gene: 8. Germline V gene sequence: CDR1 SGHNT, CDR2 YYREEE (reference sequence). CDR3 nucleotide sequence: TGTGCCAGCAGCTCCACAGGGGACCCTAACAATGAGCAGTTCTTC. Protein sequence: CASSSTGDPNNEQFF.

The DNA of the CDR3 is TGTGCCACCAGCAGAGATCTGGCAGCCCCTGGAAACACCATATATTTT. Translated, it gives CATSRDLAAPGNTIYF. This chain links TRBV15 with TRBJ1-3; no reliable D call. The CDR3 spans 16 residues. CDR1 and CDR2 from the germline V gene are LNHNV and YYDKDF (reference sequence). The V gene lost 0 bases and the J gene lost 2 bases, with 11 bases spanning the gap.

This clone was counted only a few times. The identical CDR3 is also encoded by other nucleotide sequences in the sample. The chain couples TRBV7-2 to TRBJ1-2, with D possibly matching TRBD1 (6 bases). Germline assignment: CDR1 SGHTA and CDR2 FQGNSA. CDR3 length: 14 amino acids. V was cut by 1 base and J by 2 bases, with 8 bases left in between. The CDR3: CASSLGTANYGYTF. DNA for the CDR3: TGTGCCAGCAGCTTAGGGACAGCAAACTATGGCTACACCTTC.

CDR3 residues: CASSIYRSVGANVLTF. CDR3 sequence (DNA): TGTGCCAGTAGTATTTACAGGAGTGTAGGGGCCAACGTCCTGACTTTC. The genes are TRBV19 and TRBJ2-6; D possibly corresponds to TRBD1 (5 bases). The CDR3 is 16 amino acids. In germline, CDR1 is LNHDA, CDR2 SQIVND (reference sequence). V lost 3 bases to trimming and J lost 4 bases, with 13 bases between them.

J is TRBJ1-1 and V is TRBV2, with no clear D. Germline V gene data show CDR1 as SNHLY and CDR2 as FYNNEI. The CDR3 totals 13 residues. V gave up 3 bases and J gave up 1 base, with 6 bases separating them. In DNA form, the CDR3 reads TGTGCCAGCAGTGACGATCAGAACACTGAAGCTTTCTTT. Amino acids: CASSDDQNTEAFF.

In its sample, this clone was seen once. This chain connects TRBV15 to TRBJ2-1, with 9 bases that match TRBD1. In germline, CDR1 is LNHNV, CDR2 YYDKDF (reference sequence). The CDR3 length is 17 residues. With V trimmed by 1 base and J by 11 bases, 15 bases remained unmatched. CDR3 in amino acids: CATSRGGTGRDGGKQFF. The CDR3 DNA reads TGTGCCACCAGCAGAGGTGGGACAGGGAGGGACGGAGGAAAGCAGTTCTTC. The full variable domain, rest sourced from reference TRBV15 and TRBJ2-1, is DAMVIQNPRYQVTQFGKPVTLSCSQTLNHNVMYWYQQKSSQAPKLLFHYYDKDFNNEADTPDNFQSRRPNTSFCFLDIRSPGLGDTAMYLCATSRGGTGRDGGKQFFGPGTRLTVL.

This chain joins TRBV29-1 and TRBJ1-3, with D hard to call. Trimming stripped 5 bases from V and 3 bases from J, with 8 bases between. The CDR3 runs 12 residues. CDR1 is SQVTM, CDR2 ANQGSEA, per germline. This CDR3 is CSVQKDGNTIYF. CDR3 DNA: TGCAGCGTTCAGAAGGATGGAAACACCATATATTTT.

The rearrangement uses TRBV7-8 and TRBJ2-5, with unresolved D. Germline-derived CDR1 and CDR2 are SGHVS and FQNEAQ. Trimming shortened V by 10 bases and J by 5 bases, and 11 bases separated the two germline ends. The CDR3 covers 11 residues. This CDR3 is CANRIGETQYF. CDR3 nucleotide sequence: TGTGCCAACCGGATAGGGGAGACCCAGTACTTC. The full variable domain, completed using reference TRBV7-8 and TRBJ2-5, is GAGVSQSPRYKVAKRGQDVALRCDPISGHVSLFWYQQALGQGPEFLTYFQNEAQLDKSGLPSDRFFAERPEGSVSTLKIQRTQQEDSAVYLCANRIGETQYFGPGTRLLVL.

This clone has only a few counts. This chain uses TRBV19 with TRBJ2-4; D may be TRBD1 or TRBD2 (5 bases each). This CDR3 region has 14 residues. The V end lost 5 bases, the J end lost 5 bases, and 13 bases lay between the germline ends. Germline V lookup: CDR1 LNHDA, CDR2 SQIVND (reference sequence). The CDR3 nucleotides are TGTGCCAGTAGTTGGTTAGGGGACCAAAACATTCAGTACTTC. Protein sequence: CASSWLGDQNIQYF.

This chain connects TRBV5-1 to TRBJ1-5; maybe TRBD1 (5 bases). This CDR3 is built from 15 residues. V shed 0 bases and J shed 3 bases, with 10 bases lying between them. Germline loops: CDR1 SGHRS, CDR2 YFSETQ. The CDR3 reads CASSLGDLPNQPQHF. CDR3 DNA: TGCGCCAGCAGCTTGGGGGACTTACCCAATCAGCCCCAGCATTTT.

This chain uses TRBV19 with TRBJ2-2; 9 nucleotides align to TRBD2. Trimming took 1 base from V and 5 from J; bases not matched to a gene: 14. Germline CDR1 and CDR2: LNHDA and SQIVND (reference sequence). The CDR3 has 19 amino acids. DNA of the CDR3: TGTGCCAGTAGTATAGCGAGGGGAGCGGGAGGATTGAGAACCGGGGAGCTGTTTTTT. It translates to CASSIARGAGGLRTGELFF.

This chain connects TRBV28 to TRBJ1-5; weak D call: TRBD1 (6 bases). The CDR3 consists of 16 residues. V lost 4 bases and J lost 2, with 15 bases in between. In germline, CDR1 is MDHEN, CDR2 SYDVKM. The CDR3 bases are TGTGCCAGCAGTTCGGACAGTCTGGAAGGCAATCAGCCCCAGCATTTT. It specifies CASSSDSLEGNQPQHF. The complete variable domain, with remaining parts taken from reference TRBV28 and TRBJ1-5, reads DVKVTQSSRYLVKRTGEKVFLECVQDMDHENMFWYRQDPGLGLRLIYFSYDVKMKEKGDIPEGYSVSREKKERFSLILESASTNQTSMYLCASSSDSLEGNQPQHFGDGTRLSIL.

This rearrangement joins TRBV28 to TRBJ2-4, with 11 bases fitting TRBD2. Looked up from germline, CDR1 is MDHEN and CDR2 is SYDVKM. V dropped 7 bases and J dropped 5; count of bases not matched to a gene: 7. CDR3 size: 15 residues. CDR3 sequence reads: CASTKLAGVQNIQYF. The DNA for the CDR3 is TGTGCCAGCACCAAACTAGCGGGAGTCCAAAACATTCAGTACTTC. The full variable domain, with the rest looked up from reference TRBV28 and TRBJ2-4, is DVKVTQSSRYLVKRTGEKVFLECVQDMDHENMFWYRQDPGLGLRLIYFSYDVKMKEKGDIPEGYSVSREKKERFSLILESASTNQTSMYLCASTKLAGVQNIQYFGAGTRLSVL.

This chain links TRBV6-1 with TRBJ2-1; 8 bases line up with TRBD1. Germline assignment: CDR1 MNHNS and CDR2 SASEGT. The length of the CDR3 is 15 residues. Trimming cost V 2 bases and J 5 bases; bases outside gene matches: 5. CDR3 region: CASSETQGADNEQFF. Here the CDR3 DNA reads TGTGCCAGCAGTGAAACGCAGGGGGCCGACAATGAGCAGTTCTTC.

This clone was detected once. The chain joins TRBV5-4 to TRBJ2-1; D is ambiguous. This CDR3 region has 12 residues. From germline, CDR1 is SGHNT and CDR2 YYREEE (reference sequence). The V gene lost 0 bases and the J gene lost 7 bases, with 5 bases spanning the gap. CDR3 sequence (DNA): TGTGCCAGCAGCTTGGGGCAAAATGAGCAGTTCTTC. Translation gives CASSLGQNEQFF.

The chain carries TRBV5-1 and TRBJ1-5; weak D call: TRBD1 (6 bases). Germline V gives CDR1 SGHRS, CDR2 YFSETQ. V lost 2 bases to trimming and J lost 6 bases, with 9 bases between them. CDR3 length: 13 residues. The CDR3 protein is CASSLGGSQPQHF. CDR3 sequence (DNA): TGCGCCAGCAGCTTAGGGGGGAGTCAGCCCCAGCATTTT.

V and J are TRBV6-5 and TRBJ1-2; weak D call: TRBD1 (6 bases). Trimming took 0 bases from V and 0 from J, leaving 8 bases between them. CDR1 MNHEY and CDR2 SVGAGI come from the germline V gene. CDR3 length: 15 amino acids. CDR3 DNA sequence: TGTGCCAGCAGTTACTCATCAGGGGCTAACTATGGCTACACCTTC. It yields the protein CASSYSSGANYGYTF.

The rearrangement links TRBV10-2 to TRBJ2-7, with D unresolved. Trimming left V 2 bases short and J 5 bases short, with 16 bases between. Germline V gene lookup returns CDR1 WSHSY and CDR2 SAAADI. There are 15 residues in the CDR3. CDR3 sequence: CASSERRVVSHEQYV. CDR3 coding DNA: TGCGCCAGCAGTGAGCGACGGGTAGTTTCGCACGAGCAGTACGTC.